The 23 T cell receptor beta chains listed next were all sequenced from one sample in a study of cytomegalovirus exposure and HLA in healthy donors. The PCR employed 60 Vbeta primers together with 13 Jbeta primers. Clones were sequenced by immunoSEQ multiplex PCR, and TCRdb holds only the in-frame ones, with some missing. The sample carries over 150,000 clones, more than 80% recorded once. The material sequenced was PBMCs. The source of these receptors is a woman aged 45-65 years in good health and CMV-seronegative.

The chain has TRBV7-2 and TRBJ1-3; D is undetermined. The CDR3 consists of 15 residues. Trimming took off 0 bases at V and 0 bases at J, with 6 bases between the two ends. The germline V gene encodes CDR1 SGHTA and CDR2 FQGNSA. The CDR3 is CASSLAAGSGNTIYF. CDR3 bases: TGTGCCAGCAGCTTAGCAGCCGGCTCTGGAAACACCATATATTTT.

This chain uses TRBV2 with TRBJ2-1, with 10 nucleotides matching TRBD1. Germline V gives CDR1 SNHLY, CDR2 FYNNEI. The junction had 5 bases not matched to a gene; V was cut back by 6 bases and J by 6 bases. There are 14 residues in the CDR3. The CDR3 loop reads CASSEGTGANEQFF. CDR3 nucleotides: TGTGCCAGCAGCGAGGGGACAGGGGCCAATGAGCAGTTCTTC.

This clone was counted a single time. This chain uses TRBV19 with TRBJ2-7; 7 bases are shared with TRBD1. J gave up 2 bases and V 1 base, and 8 bases lay outside the gene matches. The CDR3 covers 16 residues. Germline-derived CDR1 and CDR2 are LNHDA and SQIVND (reference sequence). CDR3 DNA sequence: TGTGCCAGTAGTATAGCTACAGGGGCGCCTCCCTACGAGCAGTACTTC. The encoded protein is CASSIATGAPPYEQYF.

V usage is TRBV7-2 and J usage is TRBJ2-3; 8 bases are shared with TRBD1. V shed 4 bases and J 1 base; nucleotides not matched to a gene: 7. The CDR3 has 16 residues. From germline, CDR1 is SGHTA and CDR2 FQGNSA. The DNA of the CDR3 is TGTGCCAGCAGCTCCAGGGGGCGCGGAGGCACAGATACGCAGTATTTT. Translation: CASSSRGRGGTDTQYF. The variable domain in full, with the rest retrieved from reference TRBV7-2 and TRBJ2-3, is GAGVSQSPSNKVTEKGKDVELRCDPISGHTALYWYRQSLGQGLEFLIYFQGNSAPDKSGLPSDRFSAERTGGSVSTLTIQRTQQEDSAVYLCASSSRGRGGTDTQYFGPGTRLTVL.

This clone has just a few counts. The gene calls are TRBV15 and TRBJ2-2; D is ambiguous. The CDR3 loop spans 15 amino acids. Germline V gene data show CDR1 as LNHNV and CDR2 as YYDKDF (reference sequence). Trimming removed 2 bases at V and 9 bases at J, with 16 bases between. The CDR3: CATSRSVTGPRELFF. In nucleotides, the CDR3 is TGTGCCACCAGCAGAAGTGTTACGGGTCCTAGGGAGCTGTTTTTT.

This chain connects TRBV15 to TRBJ1-2, with a weak D call TRBD1 (5 bases). The CDR3 extends over 13 amino acids. V was trimmed by 4 bases and J by 4 bases, leaving 10 bases between them. Germline V gives CDR1 LNHNV, CDR2 YYDKDF (reference sequence). The CDR3 DNA follows: TGTGCCACCAGCAAAGGGGAGGGCTATGGCTACACCTTC. It codes for CATSKGEGYGYTF.

This chain uses TRBV5-6 with TRBJ2-7; 9 bases match TRBD1. V dropped 3 bases and J dropped 7; count of bases not matched to a gene: 5. The CDR3 runs 13 residues. Germline CDR1 and CDR2: SGHDT and YYEEEE. DNA for the CDR3: TGTGCCAGCAGCTCAGGGACAGGGCAAGAGCAGTACTTC. This encodes CASSSGTGQEQYF.

The rearrangement links TRBV18 to TRBJ2-7, with 9 bases aligning to TRBD2. The CDR3 is 16 residues long. Trimming at V came to 4 bases and at J to 2 bases, leaving 9 bases not matched to a gene. CDR1 and CDR2 (germline): KGHSH, LQKENI. In DNA form, the CDR3 reads TGTGCCAGCTCACACATACCGGGACTAGCCCCCTACGAGCAGTACTTC. This translates into CASSHIPGLAPYEQYF.

The chain uses TRBV7-9 and TRBJ2-7, with TRBD2 matching 10 bases. The ends lost 1 base at V and 12 bases at J; junction bases unmatched: 12. Germline V CDR1 and CDR2: SEHNR, FQNEAQ (reference sequence). CDR3 length: 15 residues. The CDR3 spells CASSLDTVIAGGLYF. CDR3 nucleotide sequence: TGTGCCAGCAGCTTAGACACCGTAATAGCGGGAGGTCTGTACTTC.

The rearrangement uses TRBV25-1 and TRBJ1-3, with D unresolved. The V end lost 2 bases, the J end lost 4 bases, and 3 bases lay between the germline ends. CDR1 is MGHDK and CDR2 is SYGVNS in the germline V gene. This CDR3 region has 12 residues. The CDR3 is CASSEQGNTIYF. CDR3 DNA sequence: TGTGCCAGCAGTGAACAAGGAAACACCATATATTTT.

This chain links TRBV7-2 with TRBJ2-7; 7 bases fit TRBD2. Germline CDR1 is SGHTA and CDR2 is FQGNSA. J was trimmed by 4 bases and V by 5 bases; bases with no gene match: 5. The CDR3 runs 13 residues. The CDR3: CASSGGGKYEQYF. The DNA for the CDR3 is TGTGCCAGCAGCGGGGGGGGGAAATACGAGCAGTACTTC.

The rearrangement uses TRBV28 and TRBJ1-2; possibly TRBD1 for D (6 bases). CDR1 and CDR2 (germline): MDHEN, SYDVKM. The length of the CDR3 is 14 residues. V lost 7 bases, J lost 3 bases, and 15 bases lay in between. CDR3 sequence: CASNSPGTHYGYTF. In nucleotides, the CDR3 is TGTGCCAGCAATTCCCCCGGGACACACTATGGCTACACCTTC.

The chain is built from TRBV28 and TRBJ2-5, with 9 bases that match TRBD1. Germline assignment: CDR1 MDHEN and CDR2 SYDVKM. The CDR3 loop spans 15 amino acids. J was trimmed by 5 bases and V by 10 bases; bases with no gene match: 14. The CDR3 DNA reads TGTGCCACCCAAGAGGGGACAGGGAGGATGGAGACCCAGTACTTC. It translates to CATQEGTGRMETQYF.

The J gene is TRBJ1-4, the V gene TRBV19, with a tentative D call TRBD1 (6 bases). The CDR3 sequence is 13 residues long. CDR1 is LNHDA and CDR2 is SQIVND in the germline V gene (reference sequence). Trimming shortened V by 6 bases and J by 7 bases, and 12 bases separated the two germline ends. CDR3 residues: CASREQGTEKLFF. CDR3 nucleotides: TGTGCCAGTAGAGAACAGGGAACTGAAAAACTGTTTTTT.

V is TRBV27 and J is TRBJ2-1, with 11 bases identical to TRBD2. The CDR3 is 15 residues long. Germline V gene lookup returns CDR1 MNHEY and CDR2 SMNVEV (reference sequence). V lost 3 bases and J lost 5; bases outside the gene matches: 3. CDR3 sequence (DNA): TGTGCCAGCAGTTTTTTAGCGGGAGGGAACAATGAGCAGTTCTTC. As protein: CASSFLAGGNNEQFF.

The rearrangement links TRBV5-1 to TRBJ2-1; the match to TRBD2 covers 11 bases. The CDR3 runs 15 residues. The J segment lost 3 bases and the V segment lost 3 bases, leaving 2 bases of the junction unmatched. Germline V lookup: CDR1 SGHRS, CDR2 YFSETQ. CDR3 protein: CASSYGLAGYNEQFF. CDR3 sequence (DNA): TGCGCCAGCAGCTATGGACTAGCGGGCTACAATGAGCAGTTCTTC.

CDR3 loop: CASSSKGRTSPLHF. The CDR3 DNA reads as TGTGCCAGCAGCTCCAAGGGTAGGACATCACCCCTCCACTTT. The genes are TRBV13 and TRBJ1-6, with a weak D call TRBD1 (5 bases). With 4 bases removed from V and 10 bases from J, the gap between germline ends came to 14 bases. The germline V gene has CDR1 PRHDT and CDR2 FYEKMQ (reference sequence). The CDR3 extends over 14 amino acids. The complete variable domain, with remaining parts taken from reference TRBV13 and TRBJ1-6, reads AAGVIQSPRHLIKEKRETATLKCYPIPRHDTVYWYQQGPGQDPQFLISFYEKMQSDKGSIPDRFSAQQFSDYHSELNMSSLELGDSALYFCASSSKGRTSPLHFGNGTRLTVT.

The V and J genes are TRBV6-1 and TRBJ1-4; D may be TRBD1 (6 bases). The CDR3 has 15 residues. V was cut by 6 bases and J by 7 bases, with 18 bases left in between. The V gene's germline CDR1 is MNHNS and CDR2 SASEGT. The CDR3 protein is CASSQTGISGEKLFF. In nucleotides, the CDR3 is TGTGCCAGCAGCCAAACAGGGATTTCAGGTGAAAAACTGTTTTTT.

The chain uses TRBV19 and TRBJ1-5; D perhaps matches TRBD1 (5 bases). The CDR3 has 15 amino acids. V shed 5 bases and J shed 0 bases, with 11 bases lying between them. Germline V gene sequence: CDR1 LNHDA, CDR2 SQIVND (reference sequence). The chain's CDR3 is CASSFRQTSNQPQHF. For the CDR3, the DNA is TGTGCCAGTAGTTTCCGACAGACTAGCAATCAGCCCCAGCATTTT.

In DNA form, the CDR3 reads TGTGCCTGGAGTGGTGGCTTCGGGGAGACCCAGTACTTC. This translates into CAWSGGFGETQYF. The chain has TRBV30 and TRBJ2-5; D gene uncertain. Germline CDR1 is GTSNPN and CDR2 is SVGIG (reference sequence). The CDR3 totals 13 residues. Trimming took off 1 base at V and 5 bases at J, with 11 bases between the two ends.

The genes are TRBV7-2 and TRBJ2-5; the match to TRBD2 covers 11 bases. Germline lookup yields CDR1 SGHTA and CDR2 FQGNSA. The CDR3 is 16 amino acids. Losses at the gene ends were 5 bases for V and 2 bases for J; bases not matched to a gene: 7. The CDR3 here is CASSAGSGGGQETQYF. For the CDR3, the DNA is TGTGCCAGCAGCGCGGGTAGCGGGGGGGGTCAAGAGACCCAGTACTTC.

The V call is TRBV7-2, the J call TRBJ1-5; D is possibly TRBD1 (6 bases). The CDR3 runs to 13 residues. Trimming left V 7 bases short and J 4 bases short, with 11 bases between. The germline V gene encodes CDR1 SGHTA and CDR2 FQGNSA. The CDR3, as DNA: TGTGCCAGCATAGGGGGGGGGAATCAGCCCCAGCATTTT. Its protein is CASIGGGNQPQHF. Full variable domain (remainder filled in from reference TRBV7-2 and TRBJ1-5): GAGVSQSPSNKVTEKGKDVELRCDPISGHTALYWYRQSLGQGLEFLIYFQGNSAPDKSGLPSDRFSAERTGGSVSTLTIQRTQQEDSAVYLCASIGGGNQPQHFGDGTRLSIL.

CDR3 sequence: CASRRDGNTEAFF. The CDR3 bases are TGTGCCAGCAGGCGGGACGGGAACACTGAAGCTTTCTTT. V gene TRBV6-5 combines with J gene TRBJ1-1, with D tentatively TRBD1 (5 bases). The CDR3 has 13 residues. V lost 6 bases and J 1 base, leaving 9 bases between the germline ends. The germline V gene encodes CDR1 MNHEY and CDR2 SVGAGI.